Each of the 29 T cell receptor beta chains below was sequenced from the same sample in a study of cytomegalovirus exposure and HLA in healthy donors. The primer mix had 60 Vbeta and 13 Jbeta primers. Repertoires were generated with immunoSEQ multiplex PCR, while TCRdb's copy carries only in-frame clones and drops some. The sample has around 100,000 clones, approximately 76% seen once. The sample consisted of PBMCs. Every receptor here comes from a woman in her sixties or seventies in good health and CMV-seropositive.

This clone occurred a few times. The same CDR3 can be traced to other DNA sequences in this sample. V and J are TRBV4-1 and TRBJ1-4; weak D call: TRBD1 (5 bases). The V gene lost 0 bases and the J gene lost 0 bases, with 8 bases spanning the gap. Germline V lookup: CDR1 MGHRA, CDR2 YSYEKL. CDR3 length: 16 amino acids. The CDR3 is CASSQEAGPTNEKLFF. CDR3 nucleotides: TGCGCCAGCAGCCAAGAGGCAGGGCCAACTAATGAAAAACTGTTTTTT.

The V and J genes are TRBV5-6 and TRBJ2-4; 15 nucleotides line up with TRBD2. This CDR3 region has 18 residues. The germline gives CDR1 SGHDT, CDR2 YYEEEE. Trimming removed 4 bases from V and 1 base from J; junction bases left unmatched: 6. The CDR3 DNA is TGTGCCAGCAGCGGTTGGGGACTAGCGGGGGGCGCCAAAAACATTCAGTACTTC. It is translated as CASSGWGLAGGAKNIQYF.

This rearrangement joins TRBV6-1 to TRBJ2-3; D unresolved. Trimming took off 2 bases at V and 2 bases at J, with 5 bases between the two ends. Per germline, CDR1 MNHNS and CDR2 SASEGT. This CDR3 has 13 residues. CDR3 coding DNA: TGTGCCAGCAGTGAACGGGTCACAGATACGCAGTATTTT. Translating gives CASSERVTDTQYF.

This chain connects TRBV19 to TRBJ1-5, with TRBD1 as a possible D gene (6 bases). There are 14 residues in the CDR3. CDR1 is LNHDA and CDR2 is SQIVND in the germline V gene (reference sequence). Trimming took off 2 bases at V and 6 bases at J, with 11 bases between the two ends. The CDR3 nucleotides read TGTGCCAGTAGTATAACAGGGAAGTTTCAGCCCCAGCATTTT. It specifies CASSITGKFQPQHF.

This chain uses TRBV11-2 with TRBJ2-5; a weak D match, TRBD2 (5 bases). CDR3 length: 15 residues. CDR1 SGHAT and CDR2 FQNNGV come from the germline V gene. Trimming stripped 4 bases from V and 2 bases from J, with 14 bases between. CDR3 DNA: TGTGCCAGCAGCTCTCTCCCGACGGGGCAAGAGACCCAGTACTTC. Its translation: CASSSLPTGQETQYF.

In its sample, this clone was seen a few times. V is TRBV6-1 and J is TRBJ2-2, with a tentative D call TRBD1 (5 bases). The CDR3 runs 13 residues. V was shortened by 2 bases and J by 6 bases, with 7 bases between the two germline ends. Germline lookup yields CDR1 MNHNS and CDR2 SASEGT. CDR3 in amino acids: CASSEQGPGELFF. DNA for the CDR3: TGTGCCAGCAGTGAACAGGGTCCCGGGGAGCTGTTTTTT.

A note on this clone: The junction differs from germline at one of its ends, possibly a read error. The chain is built from TRBV28 and TRBJ2-7, with D maybe TRBD2 (5 bases). The germline gives CDR1 MDHEN, CDR2 SYDVKM. The CDR3 covers 8 residues. In nucleotides, the CDR3 is TGTGCCAGCGGACTGGGTGACTTC. This codes for CASGLGDF.

The rearrangement uses TRBV4-1 and TRBJ1-1, with 7 positions matching TRBD1. V lost 1 base and J lost 7; bases outside the gene matches: 6. The CDR3 totals 14 residues. CDR1 MGHRA and CDR2 YSYEKL come from the germline V gene. The CDR3 loop reads CASSQGLRGVEAFF. Written as DNA, the CDR3 is TGCGCCAGCAGCCAAGGTCTCAGGGGGGTTGAAGCTTTCTTT.

A single count supports this clone. The rearrangement joins TRBV7-6 to TRBJ1-2, with D possibly TRBD1 on 5 matching bases. CDR1 and CDR2 (germline): SGHVS, FNYEAQ. Between the trimmed V and J ends, which lost 2 bases and 4 bases, there was a span of 20 bases. This CDR3 contains 17 residues. CDR3 in amino acids: CASSLRTGGSPGYGYTF. Written as DNA, the CDR3 is TGTGCCAGCAGCTTACGAACGGGGGGGAGTCCCGGCTATGGCTACACCTTC.

Details on this clone: One end of the junction varies from germline; a read error may be responsible. V usage is TRBV7-9 and J usage is TRBJ2-1; D is uncertain. The CDR3 sequence is 14 residues long. CDR1 is SEHNR and CDR2 is FQNEAQ in the germline V gene (reference sequence). This CDR3 is CSSSLSSSYNEQFF. CDR3 coding DNA: TGTTCCAGCAGCTTAAGTAGCTCCTACAATGAGCAGTTCTTC.

Regarding this clone: Distinct nucleotide sequences in the sample also encode this CDR3. This chain uses TRBV5-1 with TRBJ1-4; possibly TRBD1 for D (5 bases). The V and J ends lost 0 bases and 4 bases respectively, with 7 bases between them. The germline V gene encodes CDR1 SGHRS and CDR2 YFSETQ. The CDR3 sequence is 14 residues long. The CDR3 DNA reads TGCGCCAGCAGCTTGGGGGGCGGTAATGAAAAACTGTTTTTT. Translating gives CASSLGGGNEKLFF.

This chain links TRBV18 with TRBJ2-7; D is perhaps TRBD2 (6 bases). This CDR3 is built from 15 residues. V shed 0 bases and J shed 2 bases, with 11 bases lying between them. Germline CDR1 reads KGHSH; CDR2 reads LQKENI. CDR3 in amino acids: CASSPPRGWTYEQYF. The CDR3 coding sequence is TGTGCCAGCTCACCACCCCGGGGGTGGACCTACGAGCAGTACTTC.

In the case of this clone: A junction end diverges from the germline sequence, so it may reflect a read error. This sequence joins TRBV7-9 and TRBJ1-1; D may be TRBD1 (6 bases). From germline, CDR1 is SEHNR and CDR2 FQNEAQ (reference sequence). This CDR3 is 17 amino acids long. The CDR3 DNA follows: TGTGCCAGCAGCCTAGCCGGGACACCTTACCAGGACACTGAAGCTTTCTTT. Residues: CASSLAGTPYQDTEAFF.

This chain uses TRBV11-2 with TRBJ2-7; 10 nucleotides line up with TRBD2. The V gene end was trimmed by 1 base and the J gene end by 6 bases; junction bases not matched to a gene: 3. CDR1 is SGHAT, CDR2 FQNNGV, per germline. This CDR3 has 14 amino acids. CDR3 in amino acids: CASSLVAGGAEQYF. CDR3 nucleotides: TGTGCCAGCAGCTTAGTAGCGGGAGGAGCCGAGCAGTACTTC.

This chain connects TRBV18 to TRBJ2-2; the D gene is possibly TRBD1 (5 bases). CDR3 length: 14 residues. V gave up 5 bases and J gave up 1 base, with 8 bases separating them. Germline values: CDR1 KGHSH, CDR2 LQKENI. CDR3 region: CASSSQGNTGELFF. The CDR3 coding sequence is TGTGCCAGCTCATCCCAGGGGAACACCGGGGAGCTGTTTTTT.

This sequence joins TRBV30 and TRBJ1-1; D is perhaps TRBD1 (6 bases). From germline, CDR1 is GTSNPN and CDR2 SVGIG (reference sequence). The CDR3 covers 13 residues. V dropped 5 bases and J dropped 0 bases, with 10 bases sitting between them. CDR3 sequence: CAWGDTLNTEAFF. DNA for the CDR3: TGTGCCTGGGGGGACACCTTGAACACTGAAGCTTTCTTT.

The chain combines TRBV5-1 with TRBJ1-2, with D tentatively TRBD1 (5 bases). The CDR3 has 14 amino acids. V was trimmed by 0 bases and J by 4 bases, leaving 10 bases between them. CDR1 SGHRS and CDR2 YFSETQ come from the germline V gene. The CDR3 sequence is CASSLGTGGYGYTF. CDR3 nucleotides: TGCGCCAGCAGCTTGGGGACGGGGGGCTATGGCTACACCTTC.

The chain carries TRBV11-2 and TRBJ2-1, with a tentative D call TRBD2 (6 bases). The germline CDR1 and CDR2 sequences are SGHAT and FQNNGV. This CDR3 is built from 15 residues. The V end was cut by 3 bases, the J end by 9 bases, with 18 bases between. The CDR3 DNA reads as TGTGCCAGCAGCTTTGGTATCGGGGGAGTATTTGAGCAGTTCTTC. Residues: CASSFGIGGVFEQFF. The whole variable domain, remainder taken from reference TRBV11-2 and TRBJ2-1, is EAGVAQSPRYKIIEKRQSVAFWCNPISGHATLYWYQQILGQGPKLLIQFQNNGVVDDSQLPKDRFSAERLKGVDSTLKIQPAKLEDSAVYLCASSFGIGGVFEQFFGPGTRLTVL.

This rearrangement joins TRBV5-1 to TRBJ1-1; tentatively, D is TRBD1 (6 bases). The CDR3 contains 14 residues. Trimming removed 0 bases at V and 4 bases at J, with 10 bases between. Germline CDR1 and CDR2: SGHRS and YFSETQ. In DNA form, the CDR3 reads TGCGCCAGCAGCTTGGTACAGGGCACCACTGAAGCTTTCTTT. It specifies CASSLVQGTTEAFF.

This chain links TRBV18 with TRBJ2-7, with 9 bases identical to TRBD1. The trim removed 3 bases at V and 2 bases at J, leaving 11 bases unmatched. CDR1 is KGHSH and CDR2 is LQKENI in the germline V gene. This CDR3 region has 17 residues. CDR3 in DNA: TGTGCCAGCTCACCTCAACTCCCGGGACAGGGTACCTACGAGCAGTACTTC. Amino acids: CASSPQLPGQGTYEQYF.

This clone has only one observation. The gene calls are TRBV7-9 and TRBJ1-2; the match to TRBD1 covers 10 bases. The CDR3 is made up of 15 amino acids. Germline CDR1 and CDR2: SEHNR and FQNEAQ (reference sequence). J gave up 7 bases and V 5 bases, and 10 bases lay outside the gene matches. DNA for the CDR3: TGTGCCAGCAGCCAGGCCGGGACAGGGGTTCTTGGCTACACCTTC. Translating it yields CASSQAGTGVLGYTF.

This clone has a count of ten or more. The chain employs TRBV5-1 and TRBJ2-1; D gene ambiguous. Germline CDR1 and CDR2: SGHRS and YFSETQ. The length of the CDR3 is 14 residues. Trimming shortened V by 3 bases and J by 4 bases, and 11 bases separated the two germline ends. The CDR3 nucleotides read TGCGCCAGCAGCTCCGCAGGCCTTTACAATGAGCAGTTCTTC. This encodes CASSSAGLYNEQFF.

A few counts support this clone. The V and J genes are TRBV10-3 and TRBJ2-7; weak D call: TRBD1 (7 bases). Per the germline V gene, CDR1 is ENHRY and CDR2 is SYGVKD. This CDR3 has 13 amino acids. V was clipped by 7 bases and J by 2 bases, with 12 bases between them. The CDR3 bases are TGTGCCATCAAGGAGGGACAGACCTACGAGCAGTACTTC. It encodes CAIKEGQTYEQYF.

This rearrangement joins TRBV10-3 to TRBJ1-1, with 7 bases aligning to TRBD1. V was clipped by 10 bases and J by 1 base; unmatched bases: 3. The CDR3 is 12 amino acids. Germline CDR1 reads ENHRY; CDR2 reads SYGVKD. The CDR3 region has the DNA TGTGCCACCCGGACAGGGAACACTGAAGCTTTCTTT. Amino acid sequence: CATRTGNTEAFF.

This clone was counted a single time. This chain links TRBV5-6 with TRBJ1-6; D gene unclear. The ends were cut back, 3 bases at V and 0 bases at J, with 10 bases in the middle. CDR1 and CDR2 (germline): SGHDT, YYEEEE. The CDR3 has 16 residues. In DNA form, the CDR3 reads TGTGCCAGCAGCTGGCTTGGGAGCTCCTATAATTCACCCCTCCACTTT. Amino acids: CASSWLGSSYNSPLHF.

V gene TRBV2 combines with J gene TRBJ2-3; a weak D match, TRBD1 (6 bases). The CDR3 is 14 amino acids. Germline CDR1 is SNHLY and CDR2 is FYNNEI. V lost 6 bases and J lost 2, with 12 bases in between. This CDR3 reads CASRRTANTDTQYF. CDR3 sequence (DNA): TGTGCCAGCAGGCGGACAGCTAACACAGATACGCAGTATTTT.

This chain links TRBV4-1 with TRBJ1-1; possibly TRBD1 for D (5 bases). Germline V CDR1 and CDR2: MGHRA, YSYEKL. Trimming shortened V by 2 bases and J by 5 bases, and 15 bases separated the two germline ends. The CDR3 has 15 amino acids. CDR3 amino acids: CASSQLQGGWTEAFF. CDR3 nucleotide sequence: TGCGCCAGCAGCCAATTGCAGGGAGGATGGACTGAAGCTTTCTTT.

This clone has only a few counts. The V and J genes are TRBV6-5 and TRBJ2-7; D gene uncertain. V lost 7 bases to trimming and J lost 6 bases, with 16 bases between them. CDR1 is MNHEY and CDR2 is SVGAGI in the germline V gene. The CDR3 extends over 13 amino acids. The DNA of the CDR3 is TGTGCCAGCACCCAACTCGGTAGCTCCGAGCAGTACTTC. Protein: CASTQLGSSEQYF.

The rearrangement joins TRBV25-1 to TRBJ2-7; 7 nucleotides match TRBD2. V trimming: 3 bases; J trimming: 3 bases; junction bases outside the gene matches: 8. The germline V gene encodes CDR1 MGHDK and CDR2 SYGVNS. CDR3 length: 15 amino acids. CDR3 in amino acids: CASSDSQLAVYEQYF. CDR3 coding DNA: TGTGCCAGCAGTGATTCCCAGCTAGCGGTCTACGAGCAGTACTTC.